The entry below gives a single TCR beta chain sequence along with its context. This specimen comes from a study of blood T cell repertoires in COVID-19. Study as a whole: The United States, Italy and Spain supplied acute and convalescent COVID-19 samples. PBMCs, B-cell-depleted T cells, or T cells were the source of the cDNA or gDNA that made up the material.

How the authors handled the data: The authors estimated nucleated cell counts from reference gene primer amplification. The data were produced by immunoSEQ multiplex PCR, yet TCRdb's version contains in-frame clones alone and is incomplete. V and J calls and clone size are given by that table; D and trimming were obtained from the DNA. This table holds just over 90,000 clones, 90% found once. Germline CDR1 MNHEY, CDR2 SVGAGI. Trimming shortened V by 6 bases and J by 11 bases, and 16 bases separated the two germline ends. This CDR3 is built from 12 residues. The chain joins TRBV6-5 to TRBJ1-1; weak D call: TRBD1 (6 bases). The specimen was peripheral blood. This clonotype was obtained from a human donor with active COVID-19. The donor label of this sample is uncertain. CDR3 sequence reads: CASRDPGQGAFF. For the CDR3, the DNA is TGTGCCAGCAGGGATCCCGGGCAGGGGGCTTTCTTT.